Listed here are 29 T cell receptor beta chains from one sample, sequenced in a study of early T cells in non-severe SARS-CoV-2 infection. TCRdb independently ran MiXCR on the 5' RACE reads; one entry per CDR3 protein. The sample comprises 50,000 to 70,000 distinct CDR3 sequences, 4.5% to 7.5% of which are singletons, and 3% to 4% rests with the top ten. The sample consisted of whole blood, taken at baseline. The receptor source for this set is an adult who was a healthcare worker with PCR-confirmed SARS-CoV-2 infection or an uninfected control (not recorded which).

This clonotype has only a few counts. The chain uses TRBV5-1 and TRBJ1-1; unclear D gene. Deletions cut 6 bases from V and 0 bases from J, with 18 bases between. There are 16 residues in the CDR3. The germline gives CDR1 SGHRS, CDR2 YFSETQ. The CDR3: CASTPSAANLNTEAFF. In DNA form, the CDR3 reads TGCGCCAGCACGCCGTCGGCAGCGAACCTGAACACTGAAGCTTTCTTT.

This clonotype was picked up many times. The V gene is TRBV6-2 or TRBV6-3, the J gene TRBJ1-1, with 7 bases fitting TRBD1. The CDR3 consists of 14 residues. Germline CDR1 is MNHEY and CDR2 is SVGEGT. V dropped 0 bases and J dropped 10; count of bases not matched to a gene: 8. The CDR3 sequence: CASSYSIGAGGAFF. CDR3 in DNA: TGTGCCAGCAGTTACTCGATCGGGGCAGGGGGAGCTTTCTTT.

This chain joins TRBV2 and TRBJ2-1; 9 positions match TRBD2. The CDR3 contains 13 residues. The V and J ends lost 6 bases and 16 bases, in that order; junction bases with no gene match: 13. CDR1 is SNHLY, CDR2 FYNNEI, per germline. Here the CDR3 reads CASSPKRGAGGFF. CDR3 bases: TGTGCCAGCAGCCCCAAACGGGGAGCGGGAGGATTCTTC.

The V and J genes are TRBV28 and TRBJ2-7; a weak D match, TRBD1 (7 bases). Trimming took 4 bases from V and 5 from J, leaving 21 bases between them. In germline, CDR1 is MDHEN, CDR2 SYDVKM. The CDR3 consists of 16 residues. The CDR3 loop is CASSSPPLAQGDEQYF. The CDR3 DNA reads TGTGCCAGCAGTTCCCCCCCACTAGCCCAGGGGGACGAGCAGTACTTC. The whole variable domain, filled in from reference TRBV28 and TRBJ2-7, reads DVKVTQSSRYLVKRTGEKVFLECVQDMDHENMFWYRQDPGLGLRLIYFSYDVKMKEKGDIPEGYSVSREKKERFSLILESASTNQTSMYLCASSSPPLAQGDEQYFGPGTRLTVT.

The J gene is TRBJ2-3, the V gene TRBV12-3 or TRBV12-4, with D possibly matching TRBD1 (6 bases). This CDR3 contains 13 residues. The V end was cut by 7 bases, the J end by 4 bases, with 12 bases between. The CDR3 loop reads CASTPKGADTQYF. The CDR3 bases are TGTGCCAGCACTCCGAAGGGGGCAGATACGCAGTATTTT.

This clonotype came up many times. V usage is TRBV20-1 and J usage is TRBJ1-1; D gene ambiguous. From germline, CDR1 is DFQATT and CDR2 SNEGSKA (reference sequence). There are 13 residues in the CDR3. Between the trimmed V and J ends, which lost 0 bases and 4 bases, there was a span of 9 bases. The CDR3 DNA reads TGCAGTGCTAGAGACTACCGTGGCACTGAAGCTTTCTTT. Encoded protein: CSARDYRGTEAFF.

This clonotype was picked up a small number of times. V and J are TRBV7-9 and TRBJ1-1; D not resolved. Trimming removed 1 base from V and 0 bases from J, with 6 bases in between. This CDR3 has 14 amino acids. CDR1 and CDR2 (germline): SEHNR, FQNEAQ (reference sequence). For the CDR3, the DNA is TGTGCCAGCAGCTTAGGTCCGCTGAACACTGAAGCTTTCTTT. Translation gives CASSLGPLNTEAFF.

This clonotype occurred a few times. The chain combines TRBV20-1 with TRBJ2-3; no clear D. This CDR3 region has 12 residues. Germline assignment: CDR1 DFQATT and CDR2 SNEGSKA (reference sequence). Deletions cut 7 bases from V and 2 bases from J, with 10 bases between. The CDR3 reads CSVPTFTDTQYF. The DNA of the CDR3 is TGCAGTGTCCCTACATTCACAGATACGCAGTATTTT.

This clonotype was picked up many times. A read error may account for a junction end that differs from germline. The V call is TRBV20-1, the J call TRBJ2-5; 16 positions match TRBD2. The germline V gene has CDR1 DFQATT and CDR2 SNEGSKA (reference sequence). The CDR3 loop spans 17 amino acids. The CDR3 coding sequence is TGCAGCGCTACGGGGACTAGCGGGAGGGCCTTTAAAGAGACCCAGTACTTC. Its protein product is CSATGTSGRAFKETQYF.

This clonotype counts as medium-sized. The rearrangement joins TRBV6-5 to TRBJ2-7; 9 bases align to TRBD2. The ends lost 8 bases at V and 3 bases at J; junction bases unmatched: 11. Germline V lookup: CDR1 MNHEY, CDR2 SVGAGI. This CDR3 region has 15 residues. The CDR3 DNA sequence: TGTGCCAGCTCCCGACTAGCGGATTCCCTCTACGAGCAGTACTTC. This sequence encodes CASSRLADSLYEQYF.

This clonotype was detected ten times or more. The CDR3 is CAISETVNTEAFF. CDR3 DNA: TGTGCCATCAGTGAGACGGTGAACACTGAAGCTTTCTTT. The V and J genes are TRBV10-3 and TRBJ1-1; D remains ambiguous. V was cut by 2 bases and J by 0 bases, with 4 bases left in between. Germline loops: CDR1 ENHRY, CDR2 SYGVKD. The CDR3 has 13 amino acids.

This clonotype was observed a handful of times. V gene TRBV29-1 combines with J gene TRBJ2-1; 8 bases match TRBD2. Germline values: CDR1 SQVTM, CDR2 ANQGSEA. V shed 3 bases, J shed 8 bases, and the junction held 15 bases outside the gene matches. The CDR3 covers 16 residues. Written as DNA, the CDR3 is TGCAGCGTTGAGATCCGAGCCAGCGGGAGAGTCTATGAGCAGTTCTTC. Amino acids: CSVEIRASGRVYEQFF.

J is TRBJ1-4 and V is TRBV19; 7 bases are shared with TRBD1. Trimming took 5 bases from V and 4 from J; bases not matched to a gene: 4. Germline CDR1 LNHDA, CDR2 SQIVND (reference sequence). CDR3 size: 14 residues. CDR3 loop: CASSPGQLNEKLFF. DNA for the CDR3: TGTGCCAGTAGTCCGGGACAGCTTAATGAAAAACTGTTTTTT.

DNA of the CDR3: TGCAGCGTCGTTGACAGTTTTGAAGCTTTCTTT. Translation gives CSVVDSFEAFF. The gene calls are TRBV29-1 and TRBJ1-1, with D perhaps matching TRBD1 (5 bases). Germline CDR1 SQVTM, CDR2 ANQGSEA. Trimming shortened V by 6 bases and J by 7 bases, and 12 bases separated the two germline ends. The CDR3 consists of 11 residues.

This rearrangement joins TRBV19 to TRBJ1-1; D is unclear. Germline V gene lookup returns CDR1 LNHDA and CDR2 SQIVND (reference sequence). This CDR3 is built from 13 residues. The germline V and J ends were trimmed by 7 bases and 1 base, with 10 bases remaining between them. Written as DNA, the CDR3 is TGTGCCAGTATGTTGTACCAGAACACTGAAGCTTTCTTT. Protein product: CASMLYQNTEAFF.

This clonotype showed up many times. V gene TRBV12-3 or TRBV12-4 combines with J gene TRBJ1-1; tentatively, D is TRBD1 (5 bases). V lost 3 bases and J lost 6, with 8 bases in between. This CDR3 is built from 12 residues. The CDR3 DNA sequence: TGTGCCAGCAGTTTCAGGGCCGCTGAAGCTTTCTTT. This codes for CASSFRAAEAFF.

This clonotype was counted ten times or more. One end of the junction varies from germline; a read error may be responsible. The chain uses TRBV27 and TRBJ1-1, with D tentatively TRBD1 (6 bases). The CDR3 loop spans 13 amino acids. Germline V lookup: CDR1 MNHEY, CDR2 SMNVEV (reference sequence). The CDR3 here is CASSWQGNTEVFF. In DNA form, the CDR3 reads TGTGCCAGCAGTTGGCAGGGGAACACTGAAGTTTTCTTT.

Ten or more counts support this clonotype. The chain joins TRBV6-2 or TRBV6-3 to TRBJ2-3; 7 nucleotides align to TRBD2. The V gene end was trimmed by 2 bases and the J gene end by 9 bases; junction bases not matched to a gene: 8. Germline V gene sequence: CDR1 MNHEY, CDR2 SVGEGT. The CDR3 consists of 14 residues. The CDR3 reads CASSYLLAVSTQYF. The CDR3 DNA is TGTGCCAGCAGTTACCTTCTAGCGGTTTCCACGCAGTATTTT.

This clonotype occurred many times. The CDR3 loop is CASSLSASGGVGNQPQHF. The CDR3 DNA reads as TGTGCCAGCAGTTTATCGGCGTCGGGGGGGGTTGGCAATCAGCCCCAGCATTTT. This chain joins TRBV27 and TRBJ1-5, with D possibly TRBD1 on 5 matching bases. The germline CDR1 and CDR2 sequences are MNHEY and SMNVEV (reference sequence). Trimming took off 0 bases at V and 2 bases at J, with 17 bases between the two ends. The CDR3 has 18 amino acids.

This clonotype occurred a few times. The CDR3 reads CNVGQGRGGELFF. CDR3 coding DNA: TGCAACGTGGGACAGGGAAGGGGCGGGGAGCTGTTTTTT. J is TRBJ2-2 and V is TRBV29-1; 9 bases line up with TRBD1. CDR1 and CDR2 (germline): SQVTM, ANQGSEA. This CDR3 has 13 amino acids.

Note on this clonotype: No conserved phenylalanine or tryptophan is present at the end of the CDR3, so a read error is the likely explanation. The CDR3 DNA follows: TGCGCCAGCAGCCAGTCCCGCGACCTAGAGCAGTTCCTC. Residues: CASSQSRDLEQFL. The chain couples TRBV4-3 to TRBJ2-1; D remains unclear. CDR1 and CDR2 (germline): LGHNA, YSLEER. There are 13 residues in the CDR3. V lost 3 bases and J lost 10, with 13 bases in between.

This clonotype was seen repeatedly, ten times or more. This chain links TRBV24-1 with TRBJ1-2; no firm D call. Germline CDR1 is KGHDR and CDR2 is SFDVKD. The CDR3 is 13 residues long. The V end was cut by 4 bases, the J end by 0 bases, with 5 bases between. The CDR3 bases are TGTGCCACCAGTGACGGGACTAACTATGGCTACACCTTC. Protein sequence: CATSDGTNYGYTF.

This clonotype was seen repeatedly, ten times or more. This rearrangement joins TRBV7-9 to TRBJ2-1; 13 nucleotides match TRBD2. Per germline, CDR1 SEHNR and CDR2 FQNEAQ (reference sequence). J was trimmed by 0 bases and V by 3 bases; bases with no gene match: 5. The CDR3 has 18 amino acids. This CDR3 reads CASSLGLAGSSSYNEQFF. CDR3 sequence (DNA): TGTGCCAGCAGCTTGGGACTAGCGGGATCCAGCTCCTACAATGAGCAGTTCTTC. The full variable domain, its missing parts supplied by reference TRBV7-9 and TRBJ2-1, is DTGVSQNPRHKITKRGQNVTFRCDPISEHNRLYWYRQTLGQGPEFLTYFQNEAQLEKSRLLSDRFSAERPKGSFSTLEIQRTEQGDSAMYLCASSLGLAGSSSYNEQFFGPGTRLTVL.

This clonotype was detected many times. The chain has TRBV7-8 and TRBJ2-3; D is perhaps TRBD2 (5 bases). The CDR3 runs to 19 residues. The V end was cut by 5 bases, the J end by 1 base, with 25 bases between. CDR1 and CDR2 from the germline V gene are SGHVS and FQNEAQ. CDR3 nucleotide sequence: TGTGCCAGCAGCCGGGTTCTGAGCGGAAGGGATTGGGGCACAGATACGCAGTATTTT. Its protein is CASSRVLSGRDWGTDTQYF.

Regarding this clonotype: A clone one base away is much larger, so this may be a read error. V and J are TRBV27 and TRBJ2-7; the match to TRBD1 covers 7 bases. The ends lost 6 bases at V and 6 bases at J; junction bases unmatched: 8. CDR1 is MNHEY, CDR2 SMNVEV, per germline (reference sequence). This CDR3 is built from 13 residues. This CDR3 reads CASSSGAGGEQYF. CDR3 DNA: TGTGCCAGCAGCTCCGGGGCAGGGGGCGAGCAGTACTTC.

This clonotype came up many times. CDR3 in amino acids: CASRSLAGASTDTQYF. In nucleotides, the CDR3 is TGTGCCAGCAGGTCTCTAGCGGGAGCTAGCACAGATACGCAGTATTTT. V and J are TRBV28 and TRBJ2-3, with 10 nucleotides matching TRBD2. The V and J ends lost 6 bases and 0 bases, in that order; junction bases with no gene match: 6. CDR1 is MDHEN, CDR2 SYDVKM, per germline. CDR3 length: 16 residues.

This clonotype was counted a few times. The rearrangement uses TRBV30 and TRBJ1-2; D is unresolved. The CDR3 extends over 13 amino acids. Looked up from germline, CDR1 is GTSNPN and CDR2 is SVGIG (reference sequence). Trimming took off 3 bases at V and 1 base at J, with 9 bases between the two ends. CDR3 in amino acids: CAWSRPGNYGYTF. The CDR3 region has the DNA TGTGCCTGGAGCCGGCCGGGTAACTATGGCTACACCTTC.

The sample holds many counts of this clonotype. The CDR3, as DNA: TGTGCCAGCAGTGGGGGGGGTTTCACCTACAATGAGCAGTTCTTC. Protein: CASSGGGFTYNEQFF. The chain combines TRBV2 with TRBJ2-1, with TRBD2 matching over 7 bases. The CDR3 is 15 amino acids. Germline CDR1 reads SNHLY; CDR2 reads FYNNEI. The V gene end was trimmed by 4 bases and the J gene end by 2 bases; junction bases not matched to a gene: 5.

This clonotype was seen at least ten times. The chain uses TRBV5-1 and TRBJ1-1; no reliable D call. Germline lookup yields CDR1 SGHRS and CDR2 YFSETQ. The CDR3 consists of 14 residues. The V gene lost 8 bases and the J gene lost 3 bases, with 17 bases spanning the gap. This CDR3 is CASRPPLTDTEAFF. CDR3 nucleotides: TGCGCCAGTCGTCCACCGCTGACGGACACTGAAGCTTTCTTT.